Listed here is a single T cell receptor beta chain. This clone was detected only once. It lacks a known antigen. Base quality data are lacking; no much larger clone is found one base away. TCR beta CDR3 regions were sequenced from DNA using the immunoSEQ Assay. Turning to the authors' computational methods: T cell density was computed as TCR beta template counts normalized to usable DNA estimated by amplifying housekeeping genes. Richness was estimated with the preseqR package, extrapolating to 400,000 templates for PBMC samples and 120,000 templates for tissue samples. Clonality was defined as one minus Pielou's evenness. Tissue-enriched TCRs were identified through differential abundance testing performed on productive amino-acid clonotypes, with a minimum total count of 5 and an alpha of 0.1. The Jaccard Index and the Morisita Overlap Index were used to measure how much the repertoires overlapped between compartments. TCR beta CDR3s were clustered by GLIPH together with public tetramer-defined viral CDR3s, and at least three viral sequences plus V-gene enrichment were required for viral motifs. Here the immuneACCESS table is served through TCRdb, limited to in-frame sequences with V and J called. Missing clones are a known gap in these copies; in checked studies unresolved V genes cover under half, and the rest lacks a known reason. The DNA gave D and trimming, while V, J and clone size come from that table. The sample yields 70,000 to 90,000 clones; over 75% were counted once. The biggest ten clones account for more than 9% of the sample.

The entry originates in a study of T cells in localized non-small cell lung cancer (dated by TCRdb to 2020 to 2021). Regarding the study in general: The study analyzed T cell repertoires of over 200 early-stage NSCLC patients, comparing tumors and uninvolved tumor-adjacent lungs. The cohort was made up of 200 to 250 treatment-naive NSCLC patients whose localized lung tumors had been resected. A mean age of around 66 years was recorded for the NSCLC patients, of whom more than 120 were male and some 100 were female. Overall results and qualifications from the work: The highest T cell clonality was observed in uninvolved tumor-adjacent lung, where clonality exceeded that of tumor, suggesting that antigenic responses were more focused in uninvolved tumor-adjacent lung. Because the study design was exploratory, TCR variables were selected using unadjusted p-values without false-discovery rate correction. Higher blood T cell density associated with longer overall survival, while higher adjacent-lung clonality associated with shorter survival. Of the top 100 tumor clones, a median of approximately 60 were detected in paired uninvolved adjacent lung; under 35 were also among that lung's top 100. Because multi-region sequencing of the tumors was not done, intratumor heterogeneity could not be ruled out.

At diagnosis, tumor, uninvolved tumor-adjacent lung and peripheral blood were collected and then preserved as a mix of FFPE and fresh-frozen material. For TCR repertoire profiling, blood samples were analyzed in the form of peripheral blood mononuclear cells. Inclusive of the bounding cysteine and phenylalanine, the CDR3 is 15 residues long. Here the CDR3 DNA is all that survives: 45 bases in frame from base 1. V drops 3 bases and J drops 0 bases, leaving 12 bases in between. For CDR1 and CDR2, the germline V gene lists KGHSH and LQKENI. Recombination joined TRBV18 with TRBJ2-7; the D gene cannot be resolved beyond TRBD1 or TRBD2, each matching 5 bases. The clonotype comes from a female donor of 60 years or more with stage I lung adenocarcinoma. The source material was peripheral blood, sampled before any cancer treatment. In nucleotides, the sequence is TGTGCCAGCTCACCTTACCGGGACCTCTCCTACGAGCAGTACTTC. The translation is CASSPYRDLSYEQYF. The full variable domain, completed from the reference TRBV18 and TRBJ2-7 proteins outside the CDR3, reads NAGVMQNPRHLVRRRGQEARLRCSPMKGHSHVYWYRQLPEEGLKFMVYLQKENIIDESGMPKERFSAEFPKEGPSILRIQQVVRGDSAAYFCASSPYRDLSYEQYFGPGTRLTVT.